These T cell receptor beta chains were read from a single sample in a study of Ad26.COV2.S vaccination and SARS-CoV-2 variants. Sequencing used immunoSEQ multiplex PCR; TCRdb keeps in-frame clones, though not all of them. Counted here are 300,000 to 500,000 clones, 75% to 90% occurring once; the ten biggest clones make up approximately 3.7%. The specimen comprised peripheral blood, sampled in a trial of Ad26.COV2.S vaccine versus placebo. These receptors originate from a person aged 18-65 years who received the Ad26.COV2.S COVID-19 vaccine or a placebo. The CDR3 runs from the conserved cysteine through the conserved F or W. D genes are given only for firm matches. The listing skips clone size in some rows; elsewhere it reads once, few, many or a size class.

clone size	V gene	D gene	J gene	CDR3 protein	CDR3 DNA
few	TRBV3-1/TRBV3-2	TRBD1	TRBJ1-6	CASNGQGLHSPLHF	TGTGCCAGCAACGGACAGGGACTTCATTCACCCCTCCACTTT
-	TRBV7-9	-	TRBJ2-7	CASSLALFHEQYF	TGTGCCAGCAGCTTAGCTTTATTCCACGAGCAGTACTTC
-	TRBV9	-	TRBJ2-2	CASSVELNTGELFF	TGTGCCAGCAGCGTAGAACTAAACACCGGGGAGCTGTTTTTT
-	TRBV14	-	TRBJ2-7	CASSQVPGAGDEQYF	TGTGCCAGCAGCCAAGTTCCCGGGGCAGGGGACGAGCAGTACTTC
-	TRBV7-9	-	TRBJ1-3	CASSSGGGGNTIYF	TGTGCCAGCAGCTCCGGGGGAGGTGGAAACACCATATATTTT
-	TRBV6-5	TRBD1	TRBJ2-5	CASSRDRLGETQYF	TGTGCCAGCAGTAGGGACAGGCTGGGGGAGACCCAGTACTTC
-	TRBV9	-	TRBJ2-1	CASRNDNEQFF	TGTGCCAGCAGAAACGACAATGAGCAGTTCTTC
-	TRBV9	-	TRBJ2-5	CASSVGLSGEETQYF	TGTGCCAGCAGCGTCGGACTGTCCGGGGAGGAGACCCAGTACTTC
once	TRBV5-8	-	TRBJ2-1	CASSSTPEPTRLNEQFF	TGTGCCAGCAGCTCGACCCCCGAACCGACAAGGTTGAATGAGCAGTTCTTC
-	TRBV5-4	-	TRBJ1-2	CASSLDPFYGYTF	TGTGCCAGCAGCTTGGATCCCTTCTATGGCTACACCTTC
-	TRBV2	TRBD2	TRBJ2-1	CASNLRGGDEQFF	TGTGCCAGCAACTTACGGGGGGGCGATGAGCAGTTCTTC
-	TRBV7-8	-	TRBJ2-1	CASSRDALGVNEQFF	TGTGCCAGCAGCCGGGACGCCCTTGGGGTCAATGAGCAGTTCTTC
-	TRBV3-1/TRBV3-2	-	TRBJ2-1	CASSQGTEVYNEQFF	TGTGCCAGCAGCCAAGGGACGGAAGTATACAATGAGCAGTTCTTC
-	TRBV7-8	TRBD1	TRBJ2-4	CASSSRTGYVYAKNIQYF	TGTGCCAGCAGCTCGCGGACAGGCTACGTCTATGCCAAAAACATTCAGTACTTC
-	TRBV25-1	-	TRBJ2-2	CASSGYRMIGELFF	TGTGCCAGCAGTGGATACAGAATGATCGGGGAGCTGTTTTTT